The present TCR beta chain was sequenced within a study of T cells in Graves' hyperthyroidism and ophthalmopathy (dated by TCRdb to the late 2010s). With respect to the entire study: Peripheral blood samples were taken at initial diagnosis, before any treatment was given. To identify distinguishing TCR V-J signatures, a discovery cohort of around 100 patients was used, comprising some 45 with Graves' ophthalmopathy and approximately 58 with stable Graves' hyperthyroidism. Whether ophthalmopathy could be predicted prospectively was tested in an independent validation cohort made up of roughly 19 hyperthyroidism patients plus 17 patients who later progressed to ophthalmopathy. The approximately 100 discovery patients were randomly divided into training and test sets at a 7:3 ratio. The study also compared thyroid tissue and blood T-cell repertoires from 5 to 7 Graves' hyperthyroidism patients. After sampling, hyperthyroidism patients received methimazole starting at 30 mg daily, and ophthalmopathy patients received high-dose intravenous methylprednisolone. TCR Vbeta CDR3 sequencing of approximately 140 peripheral blood samples (around 45 ophthalmopathy, 75 or so hyperthyroidism and roughly 17 progressor patients) is reported in the paper. The paper's findings and limits, for the study overall: In validation, the model predicted progression to ophthalmopathy with 65% to 71% sensitivity and approximately 72% specificity, a median of around 6.6 months before onset. In cross-validation, a model built on a 13 V-J signature told ophthalmopathy apart from stable hyperthyroidism with 85% to 90% sensitivity and roughly 81% specificity, and in testing the same model reached 80%/75%. No statistical method was used to set the sample size in advance, and investigators knew the group allocation. Most expanded thyroid clonotypes (frequency above 0.001) were also detected in blood, a finding suggesting that blood repertoires may reflect thyroid immune responses.

Stable Graves' hyperthyroidism was defined as the absence of progression to ophthalmopathy over 18 months of follow-up. Hyperthyroidism patients were newly diagnosed, with disease duration under 2 months, and aged 18 to 65 years. Exclusion was applied to patients with uncontrolled infections, other autoimmune diseases, pregnancy or lactation. Clinical symptoms, serum thyroxine and TRAb, thyroid ultrasound, and orbital computed tomography formed the basis for the diagnoses. PBMCs were separated from roughly 10 ml of fresh peripheral blood using Ficoll-Paque density gradient centrifugation. Trizol reagent was used to extract total RNA, and RNA quality was then checked on an Agilent 2100 Bioanalyzer. TCR beta CDR3 regions were amplified from RNA transcripts. For the first round of RT-PCR on the TCR CDR3, the HTBI primer set was used together with the Qiagen OneStep RT-PCR kit. A second multiplex PCR round built the libraries, followed by size selection and purification. Libraries were sequenced paired-end with 100 bp reads on an Illumina HiSeq2000. In the original analysis: SOAPnuke was used to process the raw data, removing reads that contained adapters or uncalled bases, had a mean Phred below 15, or lacked an exact match to the constant primer or identifier. COPE v1.2.5 was used to merge the high-quality paired reads, and each unique nucleotide sequence was defined as a clonotype. MiTCR v1.1 was used to align clonotypes to the IMGT TRBV, TRBD and TRBJ reference segments. Analysis was restricted to V-J combinations with a frequency above 0.0001, which covered about 99% of repertoires. The TCS score was defined as the ratio of F50 (clonal expansion) to E x V (chaos), calculated using BLOSUM62-based TCRdist between CDR3 peptides within each V-J. Welch's t-statistics and random forest reduced roughly 530 V-J features to 10 to 15, which were used in a naive Bayes classifier (R e1071). TCRdb ran its own pipeline on the public reads, namely fastp trimming at Q25 and MiXCR clone calling, and kept in-frame beta chains. Rows merge per CDR3 protein into single entries with the most common DNA and genes. In this record, the V and J calls reflect TCRdb's handling and not the investigators' own analysis. In all, the sample holds 250,000 to 350,000 distinct CDR3 sequences, and about 15% of those were seen once. Jointly, the top ten make up 33% of the sample.

The CDR3 goes from the cysteine to the phenylalanine over 18 residues. CDR3 DNA is the only sequence kept; it has 54 bases, read in frame from the first base. As encoded in the germline V gene, CDR1 is SNHLY while CDR2 is FYNNEI. V is cut by 6 bases and J by 0 bases, and the space between the germline ends is 22 bases. On this clonotype itself: There is no known antigen for this receptor. Base qualities were left out, and no much larger clone turns up one base away.

This chain joins TRBV2 to TRBJ2-3, and the D gene may be TRBD2, 6 bases matching. The sample was blood. The clonotype originates from a man aged 25-45 years with Graves' hyperthyroidism. The CDR3 region reads CASRLAGISATSTDTQYF. The sequenced DNA is TGTGCCAGCAGGCTGGCGGGGATAAGCGCTACTAGCACAGATACGCAGTATTTT. Joined to the reference TRBV2 and TRBJ2-3 proteins, this CDR3 gives the full variable domain: EPEVTQTPSHQVTQMGQEVILRCVPISNHLYFYWYRQILGQKVEFLVSFYNNEISEKSEIFDDQFSVERPDGSNFTLKIRSTKLEDSAMYFCASRLAGISATSTDTQYFGPGTRLTVL.